The present entry profiles one T cell receptor (beta chain) with its context. Per germline, CDR1 LNHDA and CDR2 SQIVND (reference sequence). V lost 4 bases and J 8 bases, leaving 11 bases between the germline ends. There are 13 residues in the CDR3. TCRdb's copy holds only in-frame clones and misses some; the assay was immunoSEQ multiplex PCR. The repertoire holds hundreds of thousands of clones, with approximately 90% as singletons. The source of the sample is a study of blood T cell repertoires in COVID-19. The source of this sequence is a woman under 30 who had recovered from COVID-19. Material: PBMCs or T cells enriched from blood (not recorded which). The J gene is TRBJ1-4, the V gene TRBV19; D gene unclear. The DNA of the CDR3 is TGTGCCAGTAGTACTTTACCGGGAGAAAAACTGTTTTTT. Its protein product is CASSTLPGEKLFF.